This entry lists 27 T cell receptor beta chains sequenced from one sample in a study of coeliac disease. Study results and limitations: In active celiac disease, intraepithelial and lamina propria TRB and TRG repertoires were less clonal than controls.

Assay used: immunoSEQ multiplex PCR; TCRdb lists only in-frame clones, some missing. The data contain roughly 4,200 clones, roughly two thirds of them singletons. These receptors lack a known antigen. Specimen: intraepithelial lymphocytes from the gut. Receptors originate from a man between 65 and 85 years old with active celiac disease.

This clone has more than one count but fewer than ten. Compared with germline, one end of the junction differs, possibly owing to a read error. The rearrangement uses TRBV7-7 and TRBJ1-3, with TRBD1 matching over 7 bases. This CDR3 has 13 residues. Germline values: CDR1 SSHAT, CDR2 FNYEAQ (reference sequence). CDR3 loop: CASSLGQRDTIYF. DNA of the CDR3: TGTGCTAGCAGCCTGGGACAGCGGGACACCATATATTTT. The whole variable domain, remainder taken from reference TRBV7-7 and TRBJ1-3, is GAGVSQSPRYKVTKRGQDVTLRCDPISSHATLYWYQQALGQGPEFLTYFNYEAQPDKSGLPSDRFSAERPEGSISTLTIQRTEQRDSAMYRCASSLGQRDTIYFGEGSWLTVV.

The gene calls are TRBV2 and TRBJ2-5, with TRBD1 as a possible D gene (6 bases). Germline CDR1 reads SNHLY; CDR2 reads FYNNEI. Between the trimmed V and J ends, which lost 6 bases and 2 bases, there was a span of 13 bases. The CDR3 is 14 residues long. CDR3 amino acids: CASSQERGQETQYF. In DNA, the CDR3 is TGTGCCAGCAGCCAGGAGAGGGGGCAAGAGACCCAGTACTTC.

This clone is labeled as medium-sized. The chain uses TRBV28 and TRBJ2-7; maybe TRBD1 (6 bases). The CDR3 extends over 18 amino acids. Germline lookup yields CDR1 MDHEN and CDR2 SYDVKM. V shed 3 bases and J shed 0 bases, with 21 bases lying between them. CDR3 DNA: TGTGCCAGCAGTTTCGCACACGAAAGGGGACACCTCTCCTACGAGCAGTACTTC. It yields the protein CASSFAHERGHLSYEQYF.

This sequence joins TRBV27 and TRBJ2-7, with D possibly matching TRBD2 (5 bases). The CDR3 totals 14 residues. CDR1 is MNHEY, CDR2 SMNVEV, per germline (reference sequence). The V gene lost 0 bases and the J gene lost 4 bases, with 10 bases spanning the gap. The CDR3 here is CASSLSTSSYEQYF. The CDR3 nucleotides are TGTGCCAGCAGTTTATCTACTAGTTCGTACGAGCAGTACTTC.

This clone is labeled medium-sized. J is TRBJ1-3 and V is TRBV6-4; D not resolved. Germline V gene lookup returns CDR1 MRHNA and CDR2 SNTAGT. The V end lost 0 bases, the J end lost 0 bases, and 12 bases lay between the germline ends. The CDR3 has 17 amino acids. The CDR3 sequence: CASSDSDTKISGNTIYF. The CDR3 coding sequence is TGTGCCAGCAGTGACTCCGACACAAAGATCTCTGGAAACACCATATATTTT.

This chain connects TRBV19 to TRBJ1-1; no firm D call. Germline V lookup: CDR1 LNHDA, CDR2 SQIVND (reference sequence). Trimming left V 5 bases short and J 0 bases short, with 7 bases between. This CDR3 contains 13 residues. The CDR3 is CASSPVMNTEAFF. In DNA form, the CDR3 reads TGTGCCAGTAGTCCGGTCATGAACACTGAAGCTTTCTTT. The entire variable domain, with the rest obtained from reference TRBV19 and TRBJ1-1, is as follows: DGGITQSPKYLFRKEGQNVTLSCEQNLNHDAMYWYRQDPGQGLRLIYYSQIVNDFQKGDIAEGYSVSREKKESFPLTVTSAQKNPTAFYLCASSPVMNTEAFFGQGTRLTVV.

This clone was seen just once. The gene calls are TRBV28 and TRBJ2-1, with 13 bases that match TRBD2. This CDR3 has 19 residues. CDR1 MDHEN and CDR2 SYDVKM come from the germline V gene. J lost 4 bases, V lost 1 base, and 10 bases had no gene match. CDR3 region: CASSLFWTSGSTLYNEQFF. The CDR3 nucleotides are TGTGCCAGCAGTTTATTCTGGACTAGCGGGAGTACCCTATACAATGAGCAGTTCTTC.

CDR3 sequence (DNA): TGTGCCAGCAGCTTAGGACAGGGGAATAATTCACCCCTCCACTTT. Translating gives CASSLGQGNNSPLHF. The chain uses TRBV7-9 and TRBJ1-6; TRBD1 aligns across 8 bases. The CDR3 covers 15 residues. With 1 base clipped from V and 5 bases from J, the junction kept 1 base outside the gene matches. Germline assignment: CDR1 SEHNR and CDR2 FQNEAQ (reference sequence).

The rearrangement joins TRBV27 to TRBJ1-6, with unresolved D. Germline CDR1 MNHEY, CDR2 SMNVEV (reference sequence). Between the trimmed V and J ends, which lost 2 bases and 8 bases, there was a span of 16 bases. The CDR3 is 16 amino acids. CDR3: CASSLKHRFTDSPLHF. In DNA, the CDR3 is TGTGCCAGCAGTTTAAAGCACAGATTTACGGATTCACCCCTCCACTTT.

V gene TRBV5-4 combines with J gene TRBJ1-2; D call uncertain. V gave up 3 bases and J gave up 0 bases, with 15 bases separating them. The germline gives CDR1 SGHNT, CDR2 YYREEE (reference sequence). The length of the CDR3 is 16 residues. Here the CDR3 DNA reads TGTGCCAGCAGCTCGGCTCTGACGGGAACTAACTATGGCTACACCTTC. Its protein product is CASSSALTGTNYGYTF.

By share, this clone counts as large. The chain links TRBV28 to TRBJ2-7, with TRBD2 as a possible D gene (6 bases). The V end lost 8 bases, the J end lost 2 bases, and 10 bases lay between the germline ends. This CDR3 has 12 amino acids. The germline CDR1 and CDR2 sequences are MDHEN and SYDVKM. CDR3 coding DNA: TGTGCCAGCGGGCGGGGTGCCTACGAGCAGTACTTC. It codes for CASGRGAYEQYF.

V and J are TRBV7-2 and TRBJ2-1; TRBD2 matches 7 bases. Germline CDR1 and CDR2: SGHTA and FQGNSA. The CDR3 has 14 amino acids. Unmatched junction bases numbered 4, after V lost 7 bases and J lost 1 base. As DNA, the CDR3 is TGTGCCAGCACCGGGAGGAGGTCCTACAATGAGCAGTTCTTC. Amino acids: CASTGRRSYNEQFF.

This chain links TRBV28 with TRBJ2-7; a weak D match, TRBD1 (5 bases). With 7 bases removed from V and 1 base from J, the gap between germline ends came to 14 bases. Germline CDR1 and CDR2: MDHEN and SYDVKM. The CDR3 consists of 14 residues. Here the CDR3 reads CASIRPGPSYEQYF. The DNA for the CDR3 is TGTGCCAGCATCAGGCCAGGGCCATCCTACGAGCAGTACTTC.

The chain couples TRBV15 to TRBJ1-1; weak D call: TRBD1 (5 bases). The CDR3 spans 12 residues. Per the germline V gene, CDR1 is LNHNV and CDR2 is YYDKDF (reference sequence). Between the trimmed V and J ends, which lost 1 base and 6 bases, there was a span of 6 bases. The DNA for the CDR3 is TGTGCCACCAGCAGAGGGGGGGCTGAAGCTTTCTTT. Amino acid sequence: CATSRGGAEAFF.

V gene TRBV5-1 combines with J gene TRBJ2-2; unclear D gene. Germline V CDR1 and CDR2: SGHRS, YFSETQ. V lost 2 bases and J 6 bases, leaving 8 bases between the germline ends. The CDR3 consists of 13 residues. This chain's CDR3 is CASSLDTAGELFF. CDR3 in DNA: TGCGCCAGCAGCTTAGACACTGCCGGGGAGCTGTTTTTT. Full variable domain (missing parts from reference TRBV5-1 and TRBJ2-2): KAGVTQTPRYLIKTRGQQVTLSCSPISGHRSVSWYQQTPGQGLQFLFEYFSETQRNKGNFPGRFSGRQFSNSRSEMNVSTLELGDSALYLCASSLDTAGELFFGEGSRLTVL.

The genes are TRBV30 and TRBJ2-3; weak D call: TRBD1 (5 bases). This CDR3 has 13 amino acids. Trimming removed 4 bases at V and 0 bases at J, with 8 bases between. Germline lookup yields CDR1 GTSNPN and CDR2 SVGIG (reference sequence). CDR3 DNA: TGTGCCTGGATGAACAGGAGCACAGATACGCAGTATTTT. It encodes CAWMNRSTDTQYF.

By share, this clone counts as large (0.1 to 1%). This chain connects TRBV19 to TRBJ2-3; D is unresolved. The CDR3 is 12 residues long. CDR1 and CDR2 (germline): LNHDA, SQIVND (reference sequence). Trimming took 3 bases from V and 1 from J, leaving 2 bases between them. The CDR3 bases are TGTGCCAGTAGTATCGGCACAGATACGCAGTATTTT. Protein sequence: CASSIGTDTQYF.

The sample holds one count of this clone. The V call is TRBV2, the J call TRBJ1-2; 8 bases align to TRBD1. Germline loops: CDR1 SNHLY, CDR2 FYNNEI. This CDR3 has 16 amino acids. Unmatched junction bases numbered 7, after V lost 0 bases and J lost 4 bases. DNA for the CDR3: TGTGCCAGCAGTGAAGCTGGACAGGGCGTGCGCTATGGCTACACCTTC. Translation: CASSEAGQGVRYGYTF.

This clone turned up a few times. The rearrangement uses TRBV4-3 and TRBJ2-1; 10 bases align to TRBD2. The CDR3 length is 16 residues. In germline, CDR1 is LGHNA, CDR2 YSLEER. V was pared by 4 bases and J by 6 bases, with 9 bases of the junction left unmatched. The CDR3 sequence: CASSPLAGVVSNEQFF. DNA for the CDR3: TGCGCCAGCAGCCCCCTAGCGGGAGTCGTAAGCAATGAGCAGTTCTTC.

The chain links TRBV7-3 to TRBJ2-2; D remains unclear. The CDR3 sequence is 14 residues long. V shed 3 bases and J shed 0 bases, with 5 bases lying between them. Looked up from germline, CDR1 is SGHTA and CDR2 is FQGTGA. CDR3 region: CASSFSANTGELFF. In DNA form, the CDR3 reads TGTGCCAGCAGCTTTTCGGCGAACACCGGGGAGCTGTTTTTT. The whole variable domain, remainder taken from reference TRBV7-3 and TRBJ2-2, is GAGVSQTPSNKVTEKGKYVELRCDPISGHTALYWYRQSLGQGPEFLIYFQGTGAADDSGLPNDRFFAVRPEGSVSTLKIQRTERGDSAVYLCASSFSANTGELFFGEGSRLTVL.

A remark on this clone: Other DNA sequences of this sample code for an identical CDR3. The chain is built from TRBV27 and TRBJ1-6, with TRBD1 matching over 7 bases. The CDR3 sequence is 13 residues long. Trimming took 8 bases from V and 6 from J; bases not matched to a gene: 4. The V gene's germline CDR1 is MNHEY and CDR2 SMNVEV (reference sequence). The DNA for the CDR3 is TGTGCCAGCGCCGGGACAGCTAATTCACCCCTCCACTTT. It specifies CASAGTANSPLHF.

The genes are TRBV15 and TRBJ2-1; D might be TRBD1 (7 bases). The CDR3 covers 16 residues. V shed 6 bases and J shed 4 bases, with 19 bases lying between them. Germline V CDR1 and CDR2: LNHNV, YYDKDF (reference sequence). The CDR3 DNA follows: TGTGCCACCAGGGCTTTACGACAGGGAGGTTACAATGAGCAGTTCTTC. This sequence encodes CATRALRQGGYNEQFF.

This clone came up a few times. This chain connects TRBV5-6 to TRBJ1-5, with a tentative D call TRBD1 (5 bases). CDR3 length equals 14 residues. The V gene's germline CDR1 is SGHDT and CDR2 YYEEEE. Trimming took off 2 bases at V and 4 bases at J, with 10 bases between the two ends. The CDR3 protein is CASSLAGSNQPQHF. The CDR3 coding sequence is TGTGCCAGCAGCTTAGCAGGGTCAAATCAGCCCCAGCATTTT.

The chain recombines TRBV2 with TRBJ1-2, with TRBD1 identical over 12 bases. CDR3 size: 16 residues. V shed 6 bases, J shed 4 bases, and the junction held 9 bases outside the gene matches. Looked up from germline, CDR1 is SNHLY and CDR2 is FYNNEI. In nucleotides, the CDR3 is TGTGCCAGCAGCGGGACAGGGGGCATTTCTGTCTATGGCTACACCTTC. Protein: CASSGTGGISVYGYTF.

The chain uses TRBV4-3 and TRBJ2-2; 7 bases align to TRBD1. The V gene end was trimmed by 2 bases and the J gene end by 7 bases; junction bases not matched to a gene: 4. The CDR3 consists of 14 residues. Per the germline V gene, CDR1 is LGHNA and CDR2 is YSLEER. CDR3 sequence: CASSQLPGGGELFF. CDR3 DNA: TGCGCCAGCAGCCAACTGCCAGGGGGCGGGGAGCTGTTTTTT.

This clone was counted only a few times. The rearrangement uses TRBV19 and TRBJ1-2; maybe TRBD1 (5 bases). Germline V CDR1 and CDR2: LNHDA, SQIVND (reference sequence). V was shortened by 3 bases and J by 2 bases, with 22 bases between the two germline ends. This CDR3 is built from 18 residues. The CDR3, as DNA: TGTGCCAGTAGTATTCCAACAGGTCGGGAGGGGAGAAACTATGGCTACACCTTC. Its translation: CASSIPTGREGRNYGYTF.

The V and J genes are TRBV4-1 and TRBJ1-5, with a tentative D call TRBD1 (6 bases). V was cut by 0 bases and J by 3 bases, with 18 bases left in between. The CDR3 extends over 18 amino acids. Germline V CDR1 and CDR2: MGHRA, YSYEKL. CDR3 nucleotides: TGCGCCAGCAGCCAAGAATTGTCAGGGGTTTTTAACAATCAGCCCCAGCATTTT. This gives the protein CASSQELSGVFNNQPQHF.